This T cell receptor beta chain was retrieved from a study of response to subunit inactivated influenza vaccine. Study results and limitations: It was suggested by the authors that few new T cells are recruited by each seasonal influenza vaccination.

Note on this clonotype: Its matching antigen is unknown.

Trimming removed 5 bases from V and 3 bases from J; junction bases left unmatched: 3. Germline V CDR1 and CDR2: SGHTA, FQGNSA. The CDR3 is 13 residues long. TCRdb reanalysed the RT-PCR reads using MiXCR and keeps one entry per CDR3 protein. The table has over 750,000 distinct CDR3 sequences, over 20% seen once. The chain joins TRBV7-2 to TRBJ2-5, with 7 bases fitting TRBD2. The input for sequencing was PBMCs from blood, taken about 5 days after vaccination. This TCR was sampled from a man in his forties or fifties who received an inactivated influenza vaccine. CDR3 nucleotide sequence: TGTGCCAGCAGCCGAGGGACTAAAGAGACCCAGTACTTC. As protein: CASSRGTKETQYF. Complete variable domain (other parts from reference TRBV7-2 and TRBJ2-5): GAGVSQSPSNKVTEKGKDVELRCDPISGHTALYWYRQSLGQGLEFLIYFQGNSAPDKSGLPSDRFSAERTGGSVSTLTIQRTQQEDSAVYLCASSRGTKETQYFGPGTRLLVL.